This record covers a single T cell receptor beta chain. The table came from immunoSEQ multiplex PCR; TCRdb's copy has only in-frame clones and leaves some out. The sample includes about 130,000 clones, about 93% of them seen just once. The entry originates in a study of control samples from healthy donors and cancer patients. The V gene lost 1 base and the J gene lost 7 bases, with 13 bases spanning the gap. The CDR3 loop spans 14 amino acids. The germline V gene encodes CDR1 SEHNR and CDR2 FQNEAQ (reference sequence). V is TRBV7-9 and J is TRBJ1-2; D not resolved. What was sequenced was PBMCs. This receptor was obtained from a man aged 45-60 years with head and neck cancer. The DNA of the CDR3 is TGTGCCAGCAGCTTAGACAACGTGGTCGGTGGCTACACCTTC. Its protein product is CASSLDNVVGGYTF. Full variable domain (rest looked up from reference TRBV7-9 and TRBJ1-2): DTGVSQNPRHKITKRGQNVTFRCDPISEHNRLYWYRQTLGQGPEFLTYFQNEAQLEKSRLLSDRFSAERPKGSFSTLEIQRTEQGDSAMYLCASSLDNVVGGYTFGSGTRLTVV.